This TCR beta chain was identified during a study of OX40 agonist ivuxolimab in advanced cancers. Study observations and caveats: CD4+ and CD8+ blood T cells expanded clonally by week 6 at 0.1 to 3.0 mg/kg.

Repertoires were generated with immunoSEQ multiplex PCR, while TCRdb's copy carries only in-frame clones and drops some. The sample includes fewer than 90,000 clones, 85% seen only once; the top ten take about 3%. Details on this clone: Its antigen is unknown.

V gave up 0 bases and J gave up 8 bases; unmatched junction bases: 5. Germline V gene sequence: CDR1 SGDLS, CDR2 YYNGEE. This CDR3 comprises 15 residues. Specimen: CD4+ or CD8+ T cells sorted from blood, collected in a trial of the OX40 agonist ivuxolimab. The TCR comes from an adult with an advanced solid tumor such as melanoma, head and neck, liver or kidney cancer. The chain is built from TRBV9 and TRBJ2-1; 10 bases line up with TRBD2. CDR3 residues: CASSVDLAGAYEQFF. The CDR3 region has the DNA TGTGCCAGCAGCGTAGATCTAGCGGGAGCCTATGAGCAGTTCTTC. The full variable domain, with the rest looked up from reference TRBV9 and TRBJ2-1, is DSGVTQTPKHLITATGQRVTLRCSPRSGDLSVYWYQQSLDQGLQFLIQYYNGEERAKGNILERFSAQQFPDLHSELNLSSLELGDSALYFCASSVDLAGAYEQFFGPGTRLTVL.